The next 23 T cell receptor beta chains were all read from a single sample in a study of blood T cell repertoires in COVID-19. The method was immunoSEQ multiplex PCR; TCRdb's version includes in-frame clones alone and lacks a portion of them. The data hold around 160,000 clones, with roughly 90% observed a single time. Input material: peripheral blood. These receptors all come from a man between 60 and 75 years old with acute or convalescent COVID-19.

This rearrangement joins TRBV7-6 to TRBJ1-4, with D uncertain. CDR3 length: 15 residues. Trimming took 5 bases from V and 3 from J, leaving 13 bases between them. Germline V gene sequence: CDR1 SGHVS, CDR2 FNYEAQ. CDR3 sequence: CASSPPAASNEKLFF. CDR3 bases: TGTGCCAGCAGCCCACCCGCGGCATCTAATGAAAAACTGTTTTTT. Combining the CDR3 with reference TRBV7-6 and TRBJ1-4 gives the whole variable domain GAGVSQSPRYKVTKRGQDVALRCDPISGHVSLYWYRQALGQGPEFLTYFNYEAQQDKSGLPNDRFSAERPEGSISTLTIQRTEQRDSAMYRCASSPPAASNEKLFFGSGTQLSVL.

The rearrangement joins TRBV6-5 to TRBJ1-6; 8 nucleotides agree with TRBD1. The CDR3 contains 14 residues. CDR1 and CDR2 (germline): MNHEY, SVGAGI. Trimming removed 2 bases from V and 7 bases from J; junction bases left unmatched: 1. The CDR3, as DNA: TGTGCCAGCAGTTACCGGGACAGGAATTCACCCCTCCACTTT. Translated: CASSYRDRNSPLHF.

The genes are TRBV5-4 and TRBJ2-1; TRBD1 agrees at 8 bases. Germline CDR1 SGHNT, CDR2 YYREEE (reference sequence). This CDR3 has 18 amino acids. V shed 4 bases and J 4 bases; nucleotides not matched to a gene: 16. The CDR3 DNA is TGTGCCAGCAGCCCACAAGGTCGCGGGACAGGAACTTACAATGAGCAGTTCTTC. This gives the protein CASSPQGRGTGTYNEQFF.

This chain connects TRBV30 to TRBJ1-1; maybe TRBD1 (6 bases). V lost 8 bases and J 0 bases, leaving 13 bases between the germline ends. This CDR3 is built from 13 residues. Per the germline V gene, CDR1 is GTSNPN and CDR2 is SVGIG (reference sequence). The CDR3 bases are TGTGCCCACGCTCGGACAGTGAACACTGAAGCTTTCTTT. It translates to CAHARTVNTEAFF.

Concerning this clone: This CDR3 is also generated by other DNA sequences in the sample. The V and J genes are TRBV12-3 or TRBV12-4 and TRBJ1-2, with D perhaps TRBD1 (6 bases). This CDR3 region has 13 residues. Trimming removed 6 bases at V and 8 bases at J, with 16 bases between. The CDR3 DNA reads as TGTGCCAGCAGCCAAGGGCGGGGGGGCGGCTACACCTTC. It yields the protein CASSQGRGGGYTF.

The J gene is TRBJ1-1, the V gene TRBV4-3, with a tentative D call TRBD1 (5 bases). CDR1 and CDR2 from the germline V gene are LGHNA and YSLEER. With 5 bases removed from V and 1 base from J, the gap between germline ends came to 17 bases. The CDR3 has 16 amino acids. Here the CDR3 DNA reads TGCGCCAGCAGCGCTCTAGCGACAGACCGGAACACTGAAGCTTTCTTT. Translated: CASSALATDRNTEAFF.

The chain links TRBV15 to TRBJ1-1; 10 nucleotides agree with TRBD1. Germline CDR1 LNHNV, CDR2 YYDKDF (reference sequence). Germline trimming cut 2 bases from V and 5 bases from J; bases unmatched to any gene: 11. The CDR3 contains 17 residues. DNA for the CDR3: TGTGCCACCAGCAGATTGTCGACAGGGGGCTGGGGAACTGAAGCTTTCTTT. Translated, it gives CATSRLSTGGWGTEAFF.

This chain links TRBV30 with TRBJ2-7, with a possible D match to TRBD1 (5 bases). Germline values: CDR1 GTSNPN, CDR2 SVGIG (reference sequence). V lost 0 bases to trimming and J lost 4 bases, with 16 bases between them. The CDR3 consists of 15 residues. This chain's CDR3 is CAWSVGRAVRYEQYF. The CDR3 region has the DNA TGTGCCTGGAGTGTAGGCAGGGCCGTCCGTTACGAGCAGTACTTC.

The gene calls are TRBV4-1 and TRBJ2-3; 10 bases align to TRBD2. There are 16 residues in the CDR3. Germline CDR1 reads MGHRA; CDR2 reads YSYEKL. V lost 4 bases, J lost 4 bases, and 8 bases stayed unmatched. CDR3 sequence (DNA): TGCGCCAGCAGCCGCGGACTAGCGGACCCGGCAGATACGCAGTATTTT. As protein: CASSRGLADPADTQYF.

This chain joins TRBV11-2 and TRBJ1-1, with 7 bases aligning to TRBD1. This CDR3 comprises 14 residues. V shed 4 bases and J 1 base; nucleotides not matched to a gene: 3. CDR1 and CDR2 (germline): SGHAT, FQNNGV. The CDR3: CASSYGTENTEAFF. CDR3 sequence (DNA): TGTGCCAGCAGCTACGGGACAGAGAACACTGAAGCTTTCTTT.

The chain carries TRBV5-1 and TRBJ2-7; 9 bases map to TRBD1. V was clipped by 5 bases and J by 1 base; unmatched bases: 4. CDR1 SGHRS and CDR2 YFSETQ come from the germline V gene. This CDR3 has 14 residues. This CDR3 reads CASRTGTGSYEQYF. The CDR3 DNA reads TGCGCCAGCAGAACTGGGACAGGGTCCTACGAGCAGTACTTC.

This clone has only one observation. Here the CDR3 reads CATSRPGTGTSGANVLTF. The CDR3 nucleotides read TGTGCCACCAGCAGGCCCGGGACAGGGACGTCTGGGGCCAACGTCCTGACTTTC. J is TRBJ2-6 and V is TRBV15, with TRBD1 matching 9 bases. Trimming removed 3 bases from V and 1 base from J; junction bases left unmatched: 7. Germline V lookup: CDR1 LNHNV, CDR2 YYDKDF (reference sequence). The CDR3 contains 18 residues.

The chain recombines TRBV28 with TRBJ1-1; TRBD1 aligns across 8 bases. Losses at the gene ends were 8 bases for V and 4 bases for J; bases not matched to a gene: 15. Germline V gene sequence: CDR1 MDHEN, CDR2 SYDVKM. The CDR3 length is 16 residues. The CDR3 protein is CASPSGTGLGTTEAFF. CDR3 DNA sequence: TGTGCCAGCCCTTCCGGGACAGGCCTCGGGACCACTGAAGCTTTCTTT.

This clone showed up just once. The chain employs TRBV6-5 and TRBJ2-2; 9 nucleotides match TRBD1. CDR1 and CDR2 from the germline V gene are MNHEY and SVGAGI. The CDR3 has 15 residues. V was pared by 6 bases and J by 6 bases, with 8 bases of the junction left unmatched. CDR3 in amino acids: CASRSGTGNSGELFF. CDR3 DNA: TGTGCCAGCAGATCCGGGACAGGGAATTCCGGGGAGCTGTTTTTT.

This clone showed up just once. The chain links TRBV7-8 to TRBJ1-4; D is ambiguous. The CDR3 consists of 15 residues. The V and J ends lost 5 bases and 4 bases respectively, with 14 bases between them. CDR1 and CDR2 from the germline V gene are SGHVS and FQNEAQ. The CDR3 reads CASSIGQVHNEKLFF. For the CDR3, the DNA is TGTGCCAGCAGCATAGGGCAGGTCCATAATGAAAAACTGTTTTTT.

The rearrangement uses TRBV6-4 and TRBJ1-4, with 8 nucleotides matching TRBD1. The CDR3 is 13 amino acids. V shed 8 bases and J 7 bases; nucleotides not matched to a gene: 6. Per germline, CDR1 MRHNA and CDR2 SNTAGT. The CDR3 sequence is CASSRGQGEKLFF. The CDR3 DNA follows: TGTGCCAGCTCCAGGGGGCAGGGTGAAAAACTGTTTTTT.

V gene TRBV30 combines with J gene TRBJ1-2, with 7 bases aligning to TRBD1. The trim removed 2 bases at V and 4 bases at J, leaving 10 bases unmatched. The V gene's germline CDR1 is GTSNPN and CDR2 SVGIG (reference sequence). The CDR3 spans 15 residues. The CDR3 sequence is CAWSRPGQFGYGYTF. The CDR3 nucleotides are TGTGCCTGGAGTCGCCCGGGACAGTTCGGCTATGGCTACACCTTC.

V is TRBV24-1 and J is TRBJ2-1; D ambiguous. Trimming removed 0 bases at V and 0 bases at J, with 8 bases between. CDR1 KGHDR and CDR2 SFDVKD come from the germline V gene. The CDR3 runs to 16 residues. The CDR3: CATSDLQASSYNEQFF. The CDR3 DNA sequence: TGTGCCACCAGTGATTTGCAGGCGAGCTCCTACAATGAGCAGTTCTTC.

The J gene is TRBJ2-3, the V gene TRBV19, with TRBD1 identical over 11 bases. With V trimmed by 4 bases and J by 2 bases, 5 bases remained unmatched. Germline CDR1 is LNHDA and CDR2 is SQIVND (reference sequence). This CDR3 spans 16 amino acids. The CDR3 sequence is CASSKWTGGYTDTQYF. Written as DNA, the CDR3 is TGTGCCAGTAGTAAGTGGACAGGGGGCTACACAGATACGCAGTATTTT.

The chain is built from TRBV6-5 and TRBJ2-7; maybe TRBD1 (5 bases). The CDR3 runs 12 residues. Germline assignment: CDR1 MNHEY and CDR2 SVGAGI. V lost 10 bases to trimming and J lost 0 bases, with 10 bases between them. Here the CDR3 DNA reads TGTGCCATATCACAGGACTCCTACGAGCAGTACTTC. It encodes CAISQDSYEQYF.

This clone was found a few times. V is TRBV7-8 and J is TRBJ1-6; possibly TRBD1 for D (6 bases). The germline gives CDR1 SGHVS, CDR2 FQNEAQ. This CDR3 spans 15 amino acids. V was pared by 5 bases and J by 7 bases, with 15 bases between. The CDR3 DNA reads TGTGCCAGCAGCCCCCGACAGGCACCCAATTCACCCCTCCACTTT. Residues: CASSPRQAPNSPLHF.

This chain joins TRBV6-6 and TRBJ2-5; D might be TRBD2 (5 bases). The V gene's germline CDR1 is MNHNY and CDR2 SVGAGI (reference sequence). V gave up 2 bases and J gave up 6 bases, with 13 bases separating them. There are 14 residues in the CDR3. CDR3 bases: TGTGCCAGCAGTTACCCCCCAGCGGCAAAGACCCAGTACTTC. As protein: CASSYPPAAKTQYF.

As regards this clone: This sample includes further DNA sequences coding for the same CDR3. The chain couples TRBV12-3 or TRBV12-4 to TRBJ1-1; a weak D match, TRBD1 (5 bases). This CDR3 has 12 residues. Trimming took 6 bases from V and 5 from J, leaving 10 bases between them. As DNA, the CDR3 is TGTGCCAGCAGCTACGGGGGGACTGAAGCTTTCTTT. It encodes CASSYGGTEAFF.